These T cell receptor beta chains were read from a single sample in a study of regulatory T cells in long-lasting Graves disease. TCRdb processed the multiplex PCR reads anew with MiXCR; each CDR3 protein has one entry. The sample lists more than 650,000 distinct CDR3 sequences; around 30% were seen once. Sequencing was performed on peripheral blood mononuclear cells (PBMCs), taken when the disease was refractory, from a patient treated with antithyroid drugs. Every receptor here comes from a female donor with Graves disease. Both conserved end residues are part of each CDR3. A D gene is named only where the DNA matches it firmly. Size values are once, few and many counts, or a class for expanded clones, and some rows have none.

CDR3nt: TGTGCCAGCAGTTTCGACAGCCAGAATCAGCCCCAGCATTTT
CDR3aa: CASSFDSQNQPQHF
d_gene: NA
v_gene: TRBV12-3/TRBV12-4
abundance: few
j_gene: TRBJ1-5

CDR3nt: TGTGCCAGCAGGGAACACAGGGGTAGCAATCAGCCCCAGCATTTT
CDR3aa: CASREHRGSNQPQHF
d_gene: TRBD1
v_gene: TRBV6-1
abundance: few
j_gene: TRBJ1-5

CDR3nt: TGTGCCAGCAGCTTAGTCGGGGGACGGCCTAATCAGCCCCAGCATTTT
CDR3aa: CASSLVGGRPNQPQHF
d_gene: NA
v_gene: TRBV7-9
abundance: NA
j_gene: TRBJ1-5

CDR3nt: TGTGCCAGCAGTTTATTATTCGGAGGCTACACCTTC
CDR3aa: CASSLLFGGYTF
d_gene: NA
v_gene: TRBV28
abundance: many
j_gene: TRBJ1-2

CDR3nt: TGTGCCAGCAGTGGAGGGGGCAATCAGCCCCAGCATTTT
CDR3aa: CASSGGGNQPQHF
d_gene: NA
v_gene: TRBV3-1
abundance: many
j_gene: TRBJ1-5

CDR3nt: TGTGCCAGCAGCTTGGTCCGGGCGCGGGACACTGAAGCTTTCTTT
CDR3aa: CASSLVRARDTEAFF
d_gene: NA
v_gene: TRBV5-6
abundance: NA
j_gene: TRBJ1-1

CDR3nt: TGCAGTGCTAGAGAAGGCGGACAGATACAAAACATTCAGTACTTC
CDR3aa: CSAREGGQIQNIQYF
d_gene: NA
v_gene: TRBV20-1
abundance: few
j_gene: TRBJ2-4

CDR3nt: TGTGCCAGGGTTCCTATGGATTACGAGCAGTACTTC
CDR3aa: CARVPMDYEQYF
d_gene: NA
v_gene: TRBV7-2
abundance: NA
j_gene: TRBJ2-7

CDR3nt: TGTGCCAGCTCACGCCGGGACACCTATGGCTACACCTTC
CDR3aa: CASSRRDTYGYTF
d_gene: NA
v_gene: TRBV18
abundance: few
j_gene: TRBJ1-2

CDR3nt: TGTGCCAGCAGCGACCCCGGGGTTGGGAACGCTTTCTTT
CDR3aa: CASSDPGVGNAFF
d_gene: NA
v_gene: TRBV6-1
abundance: few
j_gene: TRBJ1-1

CDR3nt: TGTGCCAGCAGCCAGGGCAGCCCCTATGGCTACACCTTC
CDR3aa: CASSQGSPYGYTF
d_gene: NA
v_gene: TRBV3-1
abundance: NA
j_gene: TRBJ1-2

CDR3nt: TGCGCCAGCAGCCCGGGACGTGTAAGCTCTGGAAACACCATATATTTT
CDR3aa: CASSPGRVSSGNTIYF
d_gene: NA
v_gene: TRBV10-1
abundance: few
j_gene: TRBJ1-3

CDR3nt: TGTGCCAGCAGACTAAGCGGTCCCGGGGAGCTGTTTTTT
CDR3aa: CASRLSGPGELFF
d_gene: NA
v_gene: TRBV2
abundance: NA
j_gene: TRBJ2-2

CDR3nt: TGTGCCAGCAGTGAAATTCCCGGACTAGTCGGAAGCTCCTACGAGCAGTACTTC
CDR3aa: CASSEIPGLVGSSYEQYF
d_gene: TRBD2
v_gene: TRBV2
abundance: NA
j_gene: TRBJ2-7

CDR3nt: TGTGCCAGCAGTTCCCGCCAAGCGGGATTATTAAGCGAGCAGTACTTC
CDR3aa: CASSSRQAGLLSEQYF
d_gene: TRBD2
v_gene: TRBV27
abundance: NA
j_gene: TRBJ2-7

CDR3nt: TGTGCCAGTAGTGCTCGGACAGGGGGACTAGATTCACCCCTCCACTTT
CDR3aa: CASSARTGGLDSPLHF
d_gene: TRBD1
v_gene: TRBV19
abundance: NA
j_gene: TRBJ1-6

CDR3nt: TGTGCCAGCAGCCCCTCCCGAACAGGGCCCGTACTGCAAGAGACCCAGTACTTC
CDR3aa: CASSPSRTGPVLQETQYF
d_gene: NA
v_gene: TRBV5-5
abundance: NA
j_gene: TRBJ2-5

CDR3nt: TGTGCCAGCAGTGAAGCGAAAGGGAGAGTTTTCGAGCAGTACTTC
CDR3aa: CASSEAKGRVFEQYF
d_gene: NA
v_gene: TRBV2
abundance: NA
j_gene: TRBJ2-7

CDR3nt: TGTGCCAGCAGTTTATTGTACAGTAGCAATCAGCCCCAGCATTTT
CDR3aa: CASSLLYSSNQPQHF
d_gene: NA
v_gene: TRBV28
abundance: NA
j_gene: TRBJ1-5

CDR3nt: TGTGCCAGCAGTCCCGGAACAGGGCTCCACGAGCAGTACTTC
CDR3aa: CASSPGTGLHEQYF
d_gene: NA
v_gene: TRBV12-3/TRBV12-4
abundance: few
j_gene: TRBJ2-7

CDR3nt: TGTGCCAGCTCTCGGTCTAGTGCAGCAACTAATGAAAAACTGTTTTTT
CDR3aa: CASSRSSAATNEKLFF
d_gene: NA
v_gene: TRBV7-2
abundance: NA
j_gene: TRBJ1-4

CDR3nt: TGTGCCAGCAGTCTCACGGGACCTTTAGCGGGAGGGCCTACCTACGAGCAGTACTTC
CDR3aa: CASSLTGPLAGGPTYEQYF
d_gene: TRBD2
v_gene: TRBV28
abundance: once
j_gene: TRBJ2-7

CDR3nt: TGTGCCAGCAGTTCTCAACTTCGTCCCTACGAGCAGTACTTC
CDR3aa: CASSSQLRPYEQYF
d_gene: NA
v_gene: TRBV6-1
abundance: few
j_gene: TRBJ2-7

CDR3nt: TGTGCCAGCAGTGCGGGGACTTCCCAAGAGACCCAGTACTTC
CDR3aa: CASSAGTSQETQYF
d_gene: NA
v_gene: TRBV12-3/TRBV12-4
abundance: many
j_gene: TRBJ2-5

CDR3nt: TGTGCCAGCTCACCGCGGATCTCTGAAGCTTTCTTT
CDR3aa: CASSPRISEAFF
d_gene: NA
v_gene: TRBV18
abundance: NA
j_gene: TRBJ1-1

CDR3nt: TGTGCCAGCAGGACCGGGACTAGCACAGATACGCAGTATTTT
CDR3aa: CASRTGTSTDTQYF
d_gene: NA
v_gene: TRBV2
abundance: few
j_gene: TRBJ2-3

CDR3nt: TGTGCCAGCAGTTCTGACAGGGCGGACTATGGCTACACCTTC
CDR3aa: CASSSDRADYGYTF
d_gene: TRBD1
v_gene: TRBV12-3/TRBV12-4
abundance: few
j_gene: TRBJ1-2

CDR3nt: TGTGCCTGGAATACAGACACCGGGGAGCTGTTTTTT
CDR3aa: CAWNTDTGELFF
d_gene: NA
v_gene: TRBV30
abundance: few
j_gene: TRBJ2-2

CDR3nt: TGTGCCAGCAGCTTAAGTCCGGGACAACCCTACGAGCAGTACTTC
CDR3aa: CASSLSPGQPYEQYF
d_gene: NA
v_gene: TRBV11-1
abundance: NA
j_gene: TRBJ2-7

CDR3nt: TGTGCCAGCAGTGAAGGGGGACTAGCGGGAGCGGGGCGGTACTTC
CDR3aa: CASSEGGLAGAGRYF
d_gene: TRBD2
v_gene: TRBV6-1
abundance: few
j_gene: TRBJ2-5

CDR3nt: TGTGCCAGCAGCCCAACGGGACTAGCGGGGACCGGGGAGCTGTTTTTT
CDR3aa: CASSPTGLAGTGELFF
d_gene: TRBD2
v_gene: TRBV11-3
abundance: NA
j_gene: TRBJ2-2

CDR3nt: TGTGCCAGCCGCGATGGACTAGCGGGAGTTGGCTCCTACGAGCAGTACTTC
CDR3aa: CASRDGLAGVGSYEQYF
d_gene: TRBD2
v_gene: TRBV27
abundance: NA
j_gene: TRBJ2-7

CDR3nt: TGTGCCAGCAGTTTACTCGCCCAGTATGGCTACACCTTC
CDR3aa: CASSLLAQYGYTF
d_gene: NA
v_gene: TRBV12-3/TRBV12-4
abundance: many
j_gene: TRBJ1-2

CDR3nt: TGTGCCAGCAGTAACAATCAGTTGGGGACAGGATATGGCTACACCTTC
CDR3aa: CASSNNQLGTGYGYTF
d_gene: TRBD1
v_gene: TRBV12-3/TRBV12-4
abundance: many
j_gene: TRBJ1-2

CDR3nt: TGTGCCAGCAGTCGACAGGGCTTGTTCTCCTCTGGAAACACCATATATTTT
CDR3aa: CASSRQGLFSSGNTIYF
d_gene: TRBD1
v_gene: TRBV12-3/TRBV12-4
abundance: NA
j_gene: TRBJ1-3

CDR3nt: TGTGCCAGCAGTGAAACAGCTGGAAATCAGCCCCAGCATTTT
CDR3aa: CASSETAGNQPQHF
d_gene: NA
v_gene: TRBV2
abundance: NA
j_gene: TRBJ1-5

CDR3nt: TGTGCCAGCAGTTTTCTGGGGAACTGGCCCCAGCATTTT
CDR3aa: CASSFLGNWPQHF
d_gene: NA
v_gene: TRBV27
abundance: NA
j_gene: TRBJ1-5

CDR3nt: TGCAGTGCCAAGGCAGGGGAAACTGAAGCTTTCTTT
CDR3aa: CSAKAGETEAFF
d_gene: NA
v_gene: TRBV20-1
abundance: few
j_gene: TRBJ1-1

CDR3nt: TGCGCCAGCAGCAAAAGGTTTCCCACTGAAGCTTTCTTT
CDR3aa: CASSKRFPTEAFF
d_gene: NA
v_gene: TRBV4-1
abundance: NA
j_gene: TRBJ1-1

CDR3nt: TGTGCCAGTGGATCAGGGGCAGGCCAACTCTATGGCTACACCTTC
CDR3aa: CASGSGAGQLYGYTF
d_gene: NA
v_gene: TRBV19
abundance: NA
j_gene: TRBJ1-2

CDR3nt: TGTGCTAGTGGTCCCGGGACAGTAAACTACAATGAGCAGTTCTTC
CDR3aa: CASGPGTVNYNEQFF
d_gene: TRBD1
v_gene: TRBV12-5
abundance: NA
j_gene: TRBJ2-1

CDR3nt: TGTGCCAGCAGAACCGAGCTGGGATCGCCCCAGCATTTT
CDR3aa: CASRTELGSPQHF
d_gene: NA
v_gene: TRBV12-3/TRBV12-4
abundance: few
j_gene: TRBJ1-5

CDR3nt: TGTGCCAGCAGTGGGGACAGGGTATACACTGAAGCTTTCTTT
CDR3aa: CASSGDRVYTEAFF
d_gene: TRBD1
v_gene: TRBV2
abundance: few
j_gene: TRBJ1-1

CDR3nt: TGTGCCAGCAGCTTTTCGTCCAGGGGGAACACCATATATTTT
CDR3aa: CASSFSSRGNTIYF
d_gene: TRBD1
v_gene: TRBV7-2
abundance: few
j_gene: TRBJ1-3

CDR3nt: TGTGCCAGCAGAACAGGCGGGGAGGGATCACCCCTCCACTTT
CDR3aa: CASRTGGEGSPLHF
d_gene: NA
v_gene: TRBV25-1
abundance: NA
j_gene: TRBJ1-6

CDR3nt: TGTGCCAGCAGTGGGATACGGGGGAACCAAGAGACCCAGTACTTC
CDR3aa: CASSGIRGNQETQYF
d_gene: NA
v_gene: TRBV28
abundance: many
j_gene: TRBJ2-5